Below, 18 T cell receptor beta chains from the same sample are listed, as sequenced in a study of T cells in Graves' hyperthyroidism and ophthalmopathy. RNA transcripts provided the source from which TCR beta CDR3 regions were amplified. The HTBI primer set drove a first-round RT-PCR of the TCR CDR3. TCRdb passed the multiplex PCR reads through MiXCR, listing each CDR3 protein once. Counted here are under 350,000 distinct CDR3 sequences, over 20% occurring once; the ten biggest clones make up 50%. The sample was blood. These receptors all come from a woman aged 45-65 years with Graves' hyperthyroidism.

This clonotype was picked up one time. This may be a read error, as it is one base from a much larger clone. The rearrangement links TRBV6-5 to TRBJ1-2; D remains ambiguous. Trimming took 2 bases from V and 4 from J, leaving 8 bases between them. Germline loops: CDR1 MNHEY, CDR2 SVGAGI. The CDR3 is 13 residues long. The CDR3: CASSYVPSYGYTF. The CDR3 DNA sequence: TGTGCCAGCAGTTACGTACCAAGCTATGGCTACACCTTC.

This clonotype was counted ten times or more. The J gene is TRBJ1-1, the V gene TRBV27; 7 bases agree with TRBD1. The CDR3 contains 12 residues. Looked up from germline, CDR1 is MNHEY and CDR2 is SMNVEV (reference sequence). V lost 5 bases to trimming and J lost 5 bases; unmatched junction nucleotides: 2. As DNA, the CDR3 is TGTGCCAGCAGTGACAGGGTGACTGAAGCTTTCTTT. It specifies CASSDRVTEAFF.

As to this clonotype: Relative to the germline gene, one junction end is altered; a read error may explain this. The rearrangement joins TRBV6-1 to TRBJ2-5, with D perhaps assigned TRBD1 or TRBD2 (5 bases each). The CDR3 sequence is 11 residues long. CDR1 MNHNS and CDR2 SASEGT come from the germline V gene. CDR3 residues: CASSEALRGHF. CDR3 nucleotides: TGTGCCAGCAGTGAAGCTTTGAGGGGCCACTTC.

Many counts were recorded for this clonotype. The genes are TRBV12-3 or TRBV12-4 and TRBJ1-2; D remains ambiguous. The germline V and J ends were trimmed by 4 bases and 5 bases, with 11 bases remaining between them. CDR3 length: 13 amino acids. CDR3 nucleotides: TGTGCCAGCAGTTCTCGATTGCATTATGGCTACACCTTC. Translation: CASSSRLHYGYTF.

This clonotype was counted a few times. The gene calls are TRBV7-6 and TRBJ2-7; D may match TRBD1 or TRBD2 (5 bases each). V dropped 5 bases and J dropped 3 bases, with 11 bases sitting between them. The CDR3 runs 13 residues. Germline lookup yields CDR1 SGHVS and CDR2 FNYEAQ. CDR3 in DNA: TGTGCCAGCAGCCCGCAGGGAGTCTACGAGCAGTACTTC. Its translation is CASSPQGVYEQYF. The whole variable domain, filled in from reference TRBV7-6 and TRBJ2-7, reads GAGVSQSPRYKVTKRGQDVALRCDPISGHVSLYWYRQALGQGPEFLTYFNYEAQQDKSGLPNDRFSAERPEGSISTLTIQRTEQRDSAMYRCASSPQGVYEQYFGPGTRLTVT.

The chain carries TRBV19 and TRBJ1-1; D is perhaps TRBD1 (6 bases). V lost 7 bases and J 12 bases, leaving 18 bases between the germline ends. Germline V lookup: CDR1 LNHDA, CDR2 SQIVND (reference sequence). CDR3 length equals 12 residues. This CDR3 is CASTQSGRGTFF. CDR3 DNA sequence: TGTGCCAGTACCCAAAGCGGCAGGGGAACTTTCTTT.

This clonotype was seen ten or more times. The V and J genes are TRBV7-2 and TRBJ1-4; 7 bases are a match to TRBD1. V shed 5 bases, J shed 3 bases, and the junction held 3 bases outside the gene matches. Germline CDR1 SGHTA, CDR2 FQGNSA. The CDR3 extends over 14 amino acids. CDR3: CASSLGQPNEKLFF. CDR3 in DNA: TGTGCCAGCAGCCTGGGACAGCCTAATGAAAAACTGTTTTTT.

As to this clonotype: One base away lies a much larger clone, so this may be a sequencing read error. The chain links TRBV15 to TRBJ2-2, with D perhaps TRBD1 (6 bases). This CDR3 has 14 residues. Germline V CDR1 and CDR2: LNHNV, YYDKDF (reference sequence). In DNA form, the CDR3 reads TGTGCCACCGGCAGAGTACAGGGTACCGGGGAGCTGTTTTTT. As protein: CATGRVQGTGELFF. Drawing the rest from reference TRBV15 and TRBJ2-2, the complete variable domain is DAMVIQNPRYQVTQFGKPVTLSCSQTLNHNVMYWYQQKSSQAPKLLFHYYDKDFNNEADTPDNFQSRRPNTSFCFLDIRSPGLGDTAMYLCATGRVQGTGELFFGEGSRLTVL.

A few counts support this clonotype. This CDR3 reads CASSPLGQAGAKNIQYF. The CDR3 DNA reads as TGTGCCAGCAGCCCCTTAGGGCAGGCCGGCGCCAAAAACATTCAGTACTTC. The rearrangement links TRBV7-9 to TRBJ2-4; D is ambiguous. Germline values: CDR1 SEHNR, CDR2 FQNEAQ (reference sequence). The CDR3 extends over 17 amino acids. Deletions cut 5 bases from V and 1 base from J, with 18 bases between.

V usage is TRBV29-1 and J usage is TRBJ2-2, with D uncertain. The CDR3 has 14 amino acids. V shed 4 bases and J shed 0 bases, with 9 bases lying between them. Germline V CDR1 and CDR2: SQVTM, ANQGSEA. The CDR3 nucleotides are TGCAGCGTTGTTGGGCACTCGAACACCGGGGAGCTGTTTTTT. Its protein is CSVVGHSNTGELFF.

The chain has TRBV3-1 and TRBJ1-1; D remains unclear. This CDR3 comprises 11 residues. V was cut by 2 bases and J by 11 bases, with 9 bases left in between. The germline V gene encodes CDR1 LGHDT and CDR2 YNNKEL (reference sequence). CDR3 protein: CASSQSHLAFF. In DNA form, the CDR3 reads TGTGCCAGCAGCCAATCTCATTTGGCTTTCTTT.

This clonotype was detected many times. The chain recombines TRBV30 with TRBJ1-5; tentatively, D is TRBD1 (6 bases). CDR3 length equals 14 residues. Germline assignment: CDR1 GTSNPN and CDR2 SVGIG (reference sequence). The V end was cut by 4 bases, the J end by 3 bases, with 13 bases between. CDR3 nucleotides: TGTGCCTGGAAGACGGGACACGCCAATCAGCCCCAGCATTTT. Amino acids: CAWKTGHANQPQHF. The whole variable domain, filled in from reference TRBV30 and TRBJ1-5, reads SQTIHQWPATLVQPVGSPLSLECTVEGTSNPNLYWYRQAAGRGLQLLFYSVGIGQISSEVPQNLSASRPQDRQFILSSKKLLLSDSGFYLCAWKTGHANQPQHFGDGTRLSIL.

This clonotype was recorded a few times. The rearrangement links TRBV19 to TRBJ1-1; D gene unclear. Trimming removed 7 bases from V and 1 base from J, with 4 bases in between. Looked up from germline, CDR1 is LNHDA and CDR2 is SQIVND (reference sequence). This CDR3 has 11 amino acids. CDR3: CASKGNTEAFF. CDR3 sequence (DNA): TGTGCCAGTAAGGGGAACACTGAAGCTTTCTTT.

This clonotype was observed at least ten times. The rearrangement joins TRBV2 to TRBJ1-2; weak D call: TRBD1 (5 bases). V was clipped by 3 bases and J by 8 bases, with 13 bases between them. The V gene's germline CDR1 is SNHLY and CDR2 FYNNEI. The CDR3 consists of 13 residues. Here the CDR3 DNA reads TGTGCCAGCAGTGATGGGACCACCTTGGGCTACACCTTC. It yields the protein CASSDGTTLGYTF.

The CDR3 sequence: CATSRITDRGLNNEQFF. For the CDR3, the DNA is TGTGCCACCAGCAGGATCACTGACAGGGGGCTCAACAATGAGCAGTTCTTC. This chain uses TRBV15 with TRBJ2-1, with 10 bases matching TRBD1. The CDR3 covers 17 residues. In germline, CDR1 is LNHNV, CDR2 YYDKDF (reference sequence). V was clipped by 3 bases and J by 5 bases; unmatched bases: 10. Filled out from reference TRBV15 and TRBJ2-1, the complete variable domain reads DAMVIQNPRYQVTQFGKPVTLSCSQTLNHNVMYWYQQKSSQAPKLLFHYYDKDFNNEADTPDNFQSRRPNTSFCFLDIRSPGLGDTAMYLCATSRITDRGLNNEQFFGPGTRLTVL.

At least ten counts were recorded for this clonotype. The chain carries TRBV12-3 or TRBV12-4 and TRBJ1-1, with D uncertain. The germline V and J ends were trimmed by 2 bases and 6 bases, with 16 bases remaining between them. The CDR3 has 15 residues. The CDR3 region has the DNA TGTGCCAGCAGTTTATATGGGGAGCTGGCCCCTGAAGCTTTCTTT. This translates into CASSLYGELAPEAFF.

The gene calls are TRBV13 and TRBJ2-1; D is possibly TRBD1 (5 bases). The CDR3 is 14 residues long. Trimming shortened V by 4 bases and J by 4 bases, and 11 bases separated the two germline ends. CDR1 and CDR2 (germline): PRHDT, FYEKMQ (reference sequence). The CDR3 reads CASSSKTEYNEQFF. The CDR3 DNA reads TGTGCCAGCAGCTCTAAGACAGAGTACAATGAGCAGTTCTTC.

This clonotype was seen ten or more times. The CDR3, as DNA: TGTGCCAGCAGCCAAAGGAAAGGACCGCTCCGGGAGACCCAGTACTTC. This translates into CASSQRKGPLRETQYF. The chain employs TRBV3-1 and TRBJ2-5, with D hard to call. Germline CDR1 LGHDT, CDR2 YNNKEL (reference sequence). The V and J ends lost 2 bases and 5 bases respectively, with 18 bases between them. The CDR3 loop spans 16 amino acids.